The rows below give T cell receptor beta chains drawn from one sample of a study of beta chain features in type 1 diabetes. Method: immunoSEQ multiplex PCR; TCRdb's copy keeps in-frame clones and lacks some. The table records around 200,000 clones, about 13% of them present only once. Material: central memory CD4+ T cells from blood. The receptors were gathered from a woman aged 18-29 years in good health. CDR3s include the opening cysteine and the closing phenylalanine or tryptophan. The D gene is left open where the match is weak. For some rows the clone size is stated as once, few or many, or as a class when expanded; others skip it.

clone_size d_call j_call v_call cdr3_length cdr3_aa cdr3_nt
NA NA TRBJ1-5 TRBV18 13 CASSPGMNQPQHF TGTGCCAGCTCACCCGGGATGAATCAGCCCCAGCATTTT
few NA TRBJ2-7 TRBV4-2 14 CASSHEGTAREQYF TGTGCCAGCAGCCACGAGGGGACTGCTCGCGAGCAGTACTTC
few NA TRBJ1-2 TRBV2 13 CASSPGQNYGYTF TGTGCCAGCAGCCCAGGACAGAACTATGGCTACACCTTC
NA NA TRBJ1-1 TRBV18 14 CASSPSSRNTEAFF TGTGCCAGCTCACCTTCTAGCAGGAACACTGAAGCTTTCTTT
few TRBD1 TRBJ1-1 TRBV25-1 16 CASSVWGETGGTEAFF TGTGCCAGCAGTGTATGGGGGGAGACAGGGGGCACTGAAGCTTTCTTT
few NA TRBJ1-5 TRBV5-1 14 CASSGGGSNQPQHF TGCGCCAGCAGCGGGGGGGGTAGCAATCAGCCCCAGCATTTT
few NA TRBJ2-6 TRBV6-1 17 CASSEEWQGYGANVLTF TGTGCCAGCAGTGAAGAATGGCAGGGGTATGGGGCCAACGTCCTGACTTTC
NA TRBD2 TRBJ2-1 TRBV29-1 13 CSVTPRRGNEQFF TGCAGCGTTACCCCCCGGCGGGGGAATGAGCAGTTCTTC
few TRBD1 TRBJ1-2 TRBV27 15 CASNPGQGQLKRYTF TGTGCCAGCAACCCAGGACAGGGGCAATTAAAACGCTACACCTTC
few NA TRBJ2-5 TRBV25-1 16 CASSEPNQGIQETQYF TGTGCCAGCAGTGAGCCCAATCAGGGGATCCAAGAGACCCAGTACTTC
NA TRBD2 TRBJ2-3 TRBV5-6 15 CASSLGGRYTDTQYF TGTGCCAGCAGCTTAGGCGGGAGGTACACAGATACGCAGTATTTT
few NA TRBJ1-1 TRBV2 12 CAGTWTTEAAFF TGTGCCGGAACCTGGACAACCGAAGCGGCTTTCTTT
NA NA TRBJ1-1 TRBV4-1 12 CASSHSGYKAFF TGCGCCAGCAGCCATTCGGGTTACAAAGCTTTCTTT
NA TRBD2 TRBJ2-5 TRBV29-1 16 CSVEEEWGLAGVSQYF TGCAGCGTTGAAGAGGAGTGGGGACTAGCGGGAGTTAGCCAGTACTTC
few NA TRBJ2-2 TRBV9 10 CASGAGELFF TGTGCCTCCGGGGCCGGGGAGCTGTTTTTT
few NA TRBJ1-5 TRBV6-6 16 CASSRDLSGGNQPQHF TGTGCCAGCAGTCGAGATCTTTCCGGAGGCAATCAGCCCCAGCATTTT
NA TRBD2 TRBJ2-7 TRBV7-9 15 CASSLGLAGEYEQYF TGTGCCAGCAGCTTGGGACTAGCGGGAGAGTACGAGCAGTACTTC
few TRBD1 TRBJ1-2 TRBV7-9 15 CASSPPADRVYGYTF TGTGCCAGCAGTCCCCCTGCTGACAGGGTCTATGGCTACACCTTC
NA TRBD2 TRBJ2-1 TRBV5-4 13 CASSRDGRDEQFF TGTGCCAGCAGCAGGGACGGGAGGGATGAGCAGTTCTTC
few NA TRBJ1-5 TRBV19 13 CASTMNWNQPQHF TGTGCCAGTACCATGAACTGGAATCAGCCCCAGCATTTT
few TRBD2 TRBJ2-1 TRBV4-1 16 CASSVSGSVPYNEQFF TGCGCCAGCAGCGTCAGCGGGAGTGTTCCCTACAATGAGCAGTTCTTC
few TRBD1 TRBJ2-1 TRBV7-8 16 CASRPRGTAKYNEQFF TGTGCCAGCAGGCCTAGGGGGACAGCGAAGTACAATGAGCAGTTCTTC
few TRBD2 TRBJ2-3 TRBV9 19 CASSVFPYSSSGSTDTQYF TGTGCCAGCAGCGTATTTCCCTATAGCTCTAGCGGAAGCACAGATACGCAGTATTTT
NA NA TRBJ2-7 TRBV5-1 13 CASSIPDSYEQYF TGCGCCAGCAGCATCCCCGACAGCTACGAGCAGTACTTC
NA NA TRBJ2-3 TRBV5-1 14 CASSWTEDTDTQYF TGCGCCAGCAGCTGGACAGAGGACACAGATACGCAGTATTTT
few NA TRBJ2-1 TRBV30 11 CAFDIHNEQFF TGTGCCTTTGACATCCACAATGAGCAGTTCTTC
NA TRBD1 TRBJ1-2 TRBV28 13 CASKTRDREGYTF TGTGCCAGCAAAACCCGGGACAGGGAGGGCTACACCTTC
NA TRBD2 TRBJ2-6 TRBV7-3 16 CASSLLAGAGANVLTF TGTGCCAGCAGCTTATTGGCGGGGGCTGGGGCCAACGTCCTGACTTTC
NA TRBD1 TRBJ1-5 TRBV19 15 CASRGQDPSNQPQHF TGTGCCAGTAGGGGACAGGATCCTTCCAATCAGCCCCAGCATTTT
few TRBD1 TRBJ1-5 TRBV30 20 CAWSGPPGGSGGFGNQPQHF TGTGCCTGGAGTGGGCCACCAGGTGGGTCAGGGGGCTTCGGCAATCAGCCCCAGCATTTT
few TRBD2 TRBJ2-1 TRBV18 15 CASSPASGRQNEQFF TGTGCCAGCTCACCAGCTAGCGGGAGACAGAATGAGCAGTTCTTC
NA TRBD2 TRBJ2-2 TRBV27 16 CASTLGTSGITGELFF TGTGCCAGCACCCTCGGGACTAGCGGGATCACCGGGGAGCTGTTTTTT
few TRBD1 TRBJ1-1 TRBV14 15 CASSPRTGGNTEAFF TGTGCCAGCAGCCCCCGGACAGGGGGGAACACTGAAGCTTTCTTT
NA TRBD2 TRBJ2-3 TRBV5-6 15 CASSSGLAGADTQYF TGTGCCAGCAGCTCCGGACTAGCGGGAGCAGATACGCAGTATTTT
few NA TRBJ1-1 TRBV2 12 CASERLNTEAFF TGTGCCAGCGAGAGATTGAACACTGAAGCTTTCTTT
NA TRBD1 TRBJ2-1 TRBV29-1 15 CSGKSPGQGYHEQFF TGCAGCGGAAAAAGTCCGGGACAGGGATACCATGAGCAGTTCTTC
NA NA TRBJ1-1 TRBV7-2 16 CASSLLGLRTVGGAFF TGTGCCAGCAGCTTATTAGGGCTCCGGACGGTCGGGGGAGCTTTCTTT
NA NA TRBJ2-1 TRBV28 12 CASSFQVYEQFF TGTGCCAGCAGCTTTCAGGTCTATGAGCAGTTCTTC
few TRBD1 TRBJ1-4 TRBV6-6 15 CASSPTGGLNEKLFF TGTGCCAGCAGTCCAACAGGGGGCTTGAATGAAAAACTGTTTTTT
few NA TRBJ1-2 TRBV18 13 CASSPGENYGYTF TGTGCCAGCTCACCGGGAGAAAACTATGGCTACACCTTC
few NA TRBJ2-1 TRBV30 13 CAWTFVRGNEQFF TGTGCCTGGACCTTTGTCAGGGGCAATGAGCAGTTCTTC
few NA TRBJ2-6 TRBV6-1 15 CASRTAGSGANVLTF TGTGCCAGCAGGACGGCGGGCTCTGGGGCCAACGTCCTGACTTTC
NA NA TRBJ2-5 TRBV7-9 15 CASSRGTPGRETQYF TGTGCCAGCAGCCGCGGGACTCCGGGACGAGAGACCCAGTACTTC
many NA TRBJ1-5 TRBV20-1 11 CSAGGDQPQHF TGCAGTGCTGGGGGCGATCAGCCCCAGCATTTT
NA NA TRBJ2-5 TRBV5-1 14 CASSSSTGSETQYF TGCGCCAGCAGCTCTTCGACAGGTTCGGAGACCCAGTACTTC